This T cell receptor beta chain was captured by sequencing in a study of T cells in Graves' hyperthyroidism and ophthalmopathy. Study outcomes and limitations: Ophthalmopathy stood apart from stable hyperthyroidism in a 13 V-J model. In the blood, most expanded thyroid clonotypes above 0.001 appeared as well.

Exclusion of patients followed from uncontrolled infection, other autoimmune disease, pregnancy or lactation. On the basis of clinical symptoms, serum thyroxine and TRAb, thyroid ultrasound and orbital computed tomography, diagnoses were made. About this clonotype itself: Its antigen is undetermined.

The source material, RNA transcripts, was used to amplify TCR beta CDR3 regions. The HTBI primer set served for first-round RT-PCR of the TCR CDR3. Using its own MiXCR run on the multiplex PCR reads, TCRdb lists one record per CDR3 protein. This sample has a few hundred thousand distinct CDR3 sequences, with about 46% found just once. The sequenced sample was peripheral blood or thyroid tissue (not recorded which). The source of this sequence is an adult woman with Graves' disease, either hyperthyroidism or ophthalmopathy (not recorded which).

CDR3 nucleotides: TGTGCCAGCAGCCATTACATTAGCACTGAAGCTTTCTTT. It encodes CASSHYISTEAFF. The rearrangement joins TRBV14 to TRBJ1-1; no reliable D call. The V gene lost 3 bases and the J gene lost 4 bases, with 9 bases spanning the gap. The CDR3 is 13 residues long. The germline gives CDR1 SGHDN, CDR2 FVKESK.